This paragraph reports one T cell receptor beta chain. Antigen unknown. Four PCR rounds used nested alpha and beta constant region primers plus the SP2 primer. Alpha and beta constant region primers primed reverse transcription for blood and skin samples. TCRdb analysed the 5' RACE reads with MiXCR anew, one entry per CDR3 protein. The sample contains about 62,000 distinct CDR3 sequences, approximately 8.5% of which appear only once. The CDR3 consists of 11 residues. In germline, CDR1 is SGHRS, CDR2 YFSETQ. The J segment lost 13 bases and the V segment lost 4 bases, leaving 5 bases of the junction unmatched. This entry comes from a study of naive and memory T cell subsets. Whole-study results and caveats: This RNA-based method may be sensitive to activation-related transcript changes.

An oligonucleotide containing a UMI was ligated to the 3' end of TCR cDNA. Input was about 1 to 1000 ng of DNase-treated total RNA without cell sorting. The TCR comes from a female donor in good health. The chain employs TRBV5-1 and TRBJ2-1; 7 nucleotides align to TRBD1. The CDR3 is CASSEDRFQFF. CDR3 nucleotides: TGCGCCAGCAGCGAGGACAGGTTCCAGTTCTTC.